This T cell receptor (beta chain) originates from a study of circulating CD8 cells and anti-PD-1 response in melanoma. On the study more broadly: Treatment was intravenous nivolumab at 3 mg/kg every 2 weeks. Responders had complete or partial responses; non-responders had stable or progressive disease. General study findings and limits: TIGIT repertoires were least diverse, DNEG repertoires most diverse. No tumor material was available, so peptide assays assessed reactivity.

From live CD3+CD8+TCRalphabeta+ cells, four PD-1 and/or TIGIT subsets were sorted. This clonotype ranks as medium-sized (0.01 to 0.1%). Its antigen is as yet unknown. TCR libraries were prepared from around 15 ng of total RNA with the QIAseq Immune Repertoire TCR panel. TCRdb ran MiXCR on the reads and lists one entry per CDR3 protein. Of approximately 1,200 distinct CDR3 sequences listed, about 7.6% are singletons. V dropped 8 bases and J dropped 7; count of bases not matched to a gene: 9. Germline CDR1 and CDR2: SEHNR and FQNEAQ (reference sequence). The CDR3 runs 14 residues. Specimen: CD8+ T cells from PBMCs, collected at baseline or after one month of anti-PD-1 therapy (not recorded which). This receptor was obtained from a human donor with melanoma. The rearrangement joins TRBV7-9 to TRBJ2-4, with TRBD1 matching over 9 bases. The CDR3 coding sequence is TGTGCCAGCGGGGGACAGGGATGGTCGAACATTCAGTACTTC. Translated: CASGGQGWSNIQYF.